This TCR beta chain was profiled in a study of T cells in Graves' hyperthyroidism and ophthalmopathy (dated by TCRdb to between 2019 and 2020). In the study overall: Peripheral blood samples were taken at the time of initial diagnosis, prior to any treatment. To identify TCR V-J signatures that set the groups apart, the researchers used a discovery cohort of 100 or so patients, made up of around 42 with Graves' ophthalmopathy and some 55 with stable Graves' hyperthyroidism. Prospective prediction of ophthalmopathy was tested in an independent validation cohort of 18 to 20 hyperthyroidism patients and around 16 patients who later progressed to ophthalmopathy. The 75 to 100 discovery patients were randomly divided into training and test sets at a 7:3 ratio. The study also compared thyroid tissue and blood T-cell repertoires from roughly 6 Graves' hyperthyroidism patients. After blood sampling, hyperthyroidism patients were treated with methimazole at a starting dose of 30 mg daily, and ophthalmopathy patients were treated with high-dose intravenous methylprednisolone. According to the paper, TCR Vbeta CDR3 sequencing was carried out on about 140 peripheral blood samples, which came from fewer than 50 ophthalmopathy, 75 or so hyperthyroidism and approximately 17 progressor patients. Here is what the overall study found, with its caveats: No statistical method was used to set the sample size in advance, and investigators knew the group allocation. Most expanded thyroid clonotypes (frequency above 0.001) were also detected in blood, suggesting blood repertoires may reflect thyroid immune responses. A 13 V-J signature model separated ophthalmopathy from stable hyperthyroidism, with 87.88% sensitivity and just under 84% specificity in cross-validation and 80%/75% in testing. In validation, the model predicted progression to ophthalmopathy a median of approximately 6.3 months before onset, with over 60% sensitivity and 72.22% specificity.

The TCR beta CDR3 regions were amplified from RNA transcripts. A first-round RT-PCR of the TCR CDR3 used the HTBI primer set with the Qiagen OneStep RT-PCR kit. A second multiplex PCR round built the libraries, followed by size selection and purification. Sequencing of the libraries was done on an Illumina HiSeq2000 using paired-end 100 bp reads. Turning to the authors' computational methods: SOAPnuke was used to process the raw data, removing reads that contained adapters or uncalled bases, had a mean Phred below 15, or lacked an exact match to the constant primer or identifier. COPE v1.2.5 was used to merge high-quality paired reads, and clonotypes were defined as unique nucleotide sequences. MiTCR v1.1 was used to align the clonotypes against IMGT TRBV, TRBD and TRBJ reference segments. Only V-J combinations with frequency above 0.0001, covering 99.2% of repertoires, were analysed. The TCS score was defined as F50 (clonal expansion) divided by E x V (chaos), with BLOSUM62-based TCRdist calculated between CDR3 peptides within each V-J. Welch's t-statistics and random forest reduced around 550 V-J features to about 12, which were used in a naive Bayes classifier (R e1071). TCRdb reprocessed the public reads (quality trimming at Q25 with fastp, clone calling with MiXCR) and kept in-frame beta chains. Each entry merges the rows of one CDR3 protein and shows their most common DNA and genes. The V and J calls were determined by TCRdb, not by the authors. This sample gives roughly 400,000 distinct CDR3 sequences in total; around 25% of them show up just once. The top ten clones comprise about 73% of the sample.

This clonotype was found a few times. Its antigen specificity is not known. Base qualities are not provided; no much larger clone lies one nucleotide away. The germline ends are 4 bases apart after V is trimmed by 2 bases and J by 0 bases. Per the germline V gene, KGHDR is the CDR1 and SFDVKD is the CDR2. Measured from the cysteine to the phenylalanine, the CDR3 is 13 residues long. The read is trimmed to its CDR3 DNA, 39 bases read in frame from base 1. Stable Graves' hyperthyroidism was defined as no progression to ophthalmopathy during 18 months of follow-up. Hyperthyroidism patients were newly diagnosed, with disease duration under 2 months, and aged 18 to 65 years. The study excluded patients with uncontrolled infections, other autoimmune diseases, pregnancy or lactation. Diagnoses were established on the basis of clinical symptoms, serum thyroxine and TRAb, thyroid ultrasound, and orbital computed tomography. PBMCs were isolated from 8 to 10 ml of fresh peripheral blood by Ficoll-Paque density gradient centrifugation. Total RNA was extracted using Trizol reagent, and RNA quality was assessed on an Agilent 2100 Bioanalyzer.

Here the chain combines TRBV24-1 and TRBJ2-7; the D segment cannot be called with confidence. The sample comprised blood. The receptor comes from a man aged 45-65 years with Graves' hyperthyroidism. CDR3 sequence: CATSDWASYEQYF. The nucleotide sequence is TGTGCCACCAGTGATTGGGCCTCCTACGAGCAGTACTTC.